These T cell receptor beta chains were read from a single sample in a study of regulatory T cells. The data were produced by immunoSEQ multiplex PCR, yet TCRdb's version contains in-frame clones alone and is incomplete. In the table there are fewer than 20,000 clones, about 79% of which are singletons. Material: conventional CD4+ T cells sorted from blood. Source of these receptors: a person aged 30 to 39 with CD3G deficiency. Each CDR3 is given with its conserved first and last residue.

>TRBJ2-7|TRBV7-8
CASSKRTGRSGYEQYF
>TRBJ2-1|TRBV7-8
CASSLAGDYSGEQFF
>TRBJ2-7|TRBV6-1
CASSPGPHGQYF
>TRBJ2-1|TRBV7-2
CASSLFGYNEQFF
>TRBJ2-7|TRBV7-9
CASSSGPLREQYF
>TRBJ2-7|TRBV7-8
CASSLGRGAYEQYF
>TRBJ2-1|TRBV28
CASSPMLGANNEQFF
>TRBJ2-3|TRBV7-8
CASSLVPGGSTDTQYF
>TRBJ1-5|TRBV28
CASRDLGSGQPQHF
>TRBJ1-3|TRBV5-1
CASSSGQLGNTIYF
>TRBJ1-2|TRBV10-3
CAISPSGGTYGYTF
>TRBJ2-7|TRBV28
CASSTRTGHYEQYF
>TRBJ1-5|TRBV28
CASSLGRQPQHF
>TRBJ1-2|TRBV5-1
CASSLAPRENYGYTF
>TRBJ2-6|TRBV7-8
CASSLRGLADSGANVLTF
>TRBJ1-2|TRBV6-6
CASSKQGWGYTF
>TRBJ1-5|TRBV6-1
CASSEKGHSNQPQHF
>TRBJ2-1|TRBV19
CASSPGRAVGEQFF
>TRBJ2-2|TRBV5-1
CASSFLAGNTGELFF
>TRBJ2-2|TRBV4-1
CASSRGLAGVGGELFF
>TRBJ1-1|TRBV7-9
CASSRDWSTEAFF
>TRBJ2-5|TRBV18
CASSPPKGSQYF
>TRBJ1-2|TRBV5-1
CASSSLSTYGGHTF
>TRBJ1-1|TRBV12-5
CASGRDSRGAEAFF
>TRBJ1-1|TRBV28
CASSSNRGLNTEAFF
>TRBJ2-3|TRBV5-1
CASSLAGGDTQYF
>TRBJ2-5|TRBV5-1
CASSLGQGSIETQYF
>TRBJ2-6|TRBV29-1
CSPRSGANVLTF
>TRBJ1-2|TRBV6-5
CASSYSGGNYGYTF
>TRBJ2-1|TRBV20-1
CSAARSNEQFF
>TRBJ2-1|TRBV5-1
CASSVGVRGNEQFF
>TRBJ2-3|TRBV7-9
CASRGGSDTQYF
>TRBJ1-3|TRBV7-9
CASSLGLNSGNTIYF
>TRBJ2-7|TRBV20-1
CSARGKYEQYF
>TRBJ1-3|TRBV7-9
CASSSYRGSSGNTIYF
>TRBJ1-1|TRBV5-1
CASSLTFQGVAFF